This entry features one TCR beta chain sequence. Data came from immunoSEQ multiplex PCR; TCRdb stores just in-frame clones and leaves some out. The table lists 140,000 to 150,000 clones, under 95% of them singletons. The data were obtained in a study of T cell responses to AZD1222 COVID-19 vaccine. The sequencing here drew on peripheral blood, taken on day 0 of AZD1222 vaccination. This TCR was sampled from an adult in good health.

CDR3 bases: TGTGCCAGTAGTATATCTTCCCCGGGACTAGCGGTTCGTAGCTCCTACGAGCAGTACTTC. This codes for CASSISSPGLAVRSSYEQYF. The chain couples TRBV19 to TRBJ2-7; TRBD2 aligns across 11 bases. Germline V lookup: CDR1 LNHDA, CDR2 SQIVND (reference sequence). J was trimmed by 0 bases and V by 2 bases; bases with no gene match: 15. This CDR3 is built from 20 residues.